A selection of T cell receptor beta chains follows, all from one sample in a study of neurological immune-mediated disorders. TCRdb re-analysed the 5' RACE reads in MiXCR, keeping a single row per CDR3 protein. The sample has around 83,000 distinct CDR3 sequences, 13% to 15% seen once; the top ten hold 6.5% to 8%. The sequencing input was PBMCs. The receptors derive from a woman aged 50 to 60 in good health. Each CDR3 is given with its conserved first and last residue.

CSARSHMTDTQYF,TRBJ2-3,TRBV20-1
CASSRQGGGYTF,TRBJ1-2,TRBV12-3/TRBV12-4
CSVELLAGYTDTQYF,TRBJ2-3,TRBV29-1
CSVGADTGELFF,TRBJ2-2,TRBV29-1
CASSKRDGGYEQYF,TRBJ2-7,TRBV9
CAIRSPGLAGDTQYF,TRBJ2-3,TRBV10-3
CASSLSGGNFYNEQFF,TRBJ2-1,TRBV27
CASSRQTGGGTEAFF,TRBJ1-1,TRBV7-8
CASSVVAGGPENEQFF,TRBJ2-1,TRBV5-1
CASSLGLAEVYEQYF,TRBJ2-7,TRBV7-2
CSARGGLGVRNTEAFF,TRBJ1-1,TRBV20-1
CASSKHSVSTDTQYF,TRBJ2-3,TRBV21-1
CASSLGQGADTQYF,TRBJ2-3,TRBV5-1
CASSRGTGTQQYF,TRBJ2-7,TRBV5-5
CASSLERGGYNEQFF,TRBJ2-1,TRBV7-2
CASRPTSGYEQYF,TRBJ2-7,TRBV5-1
CASSDDSPLHF,TRBJ1-6,TRBV2
CASSQGAYEQYF,TRBJ2-7,TRBV12-3/TRBV12-4
CASSHLLVPQPYSPLHF,TRBJ1-6,TRBV11-2
CASSPGLYEQYF,TRBJ2-7,TRBV12-3/TRBV12-4
CASSRSTGVDTQYF,TRBJ2-5,TRBV14
CASSLGQPGGDEQFF,TRBJ2-1,TRBV5-1
CASSSLSRTAGKSEAFF,TRBJ1-1,TRBV5-1
CATSRDLMGEGTDTQYF,TRBJ2-3,TRBV15
CASRAGQSDEQYF,TRBJ2-7,TRBV12-3/TRBV12-4